A single T cell receptor beta chain is shown here with its context. Its specificity is not known. The record originates from a study of neoadjuvant nivolumab and ipilimumab in lung cancer. The overall study: The combination arm added day-1 ipilimumab 1 mg/kg to nivolumab 3 mg/kg on days 1, 15, 29.

CDR1 MNHEY and CDR2 SMNVEV come from the germline V gene (reference sequence). The V gene lost 5 bases and the J gene lost 2 bases, with 19 bases spanning the gap. The CDR3 covers 16 residues. The assay was immunoSEQ multiplex PCR, and TCRdb's table has in-frame clones only and misses some. The sample lists approximately 17,000 clones, 65% to 85% occurring once. Whole-study results and caveats: Only a small number of samples underwent TCR sequencing.

The origin of this receptor is an adult with non-small cell lung cancer. The source was tumor tissue, collected after neoadjuvant nivolumab, alone or with ipilimumab, at or shortly before surgery. J is TRBJ2-7 and V is TRBV27; no reliable D call. CDR3 sequence (DNA): TGTGCCAGCAGTCCCCAATTTACATTGGCCCCCTACGAGCAGTACTTC. It is translated as CASSPQFTLAPYEQYF.